The 13 T cell receptor beta chains below were found in one sample sequenced in a study of shared clonotypes between healthy human individuals. The data were produced by immunoSEQ multiplex PCR, yet TCRdb's version contains in-frame clones alone and is incomplete. The profile shows some 2,100,000 clones, 95% of them singletons. Source material: naive CD4+ T cells sorted from blood. As to subset: CD45RA+ positively selected. The receptors derive from a man between 18 and 29 years old in good health.

The rearrangement links TRBV5-6 to TRBJ1-5; the D is unclear. V dropped 1 base and J dropped 5 bases, with 10 bases sitting between them. Germline V lookup: CDR1 SGHDT, CDR2 YYEEEE. This CDR3 has 14 residues. CDR3 in DNA: TGTGCCAGCAGCTTGCGGCAAGGGCATCAGCCCCAGCATTTT. Protein product: CASSLRQGHQPQHF.

A single count supports this clone. The rearrangement uses TRBV2 and TRBJ1-6, with D maybe TRBD1 (5 bases). Trimming shortened V by 4 bases and J by 4 bases, and 11 bases separated the two germline ends. The CDR3 totals 15 residues. Germline-derived CDR1 and CDR2 are SNHLY and FYNNEI. The CDR3 protein is CASSGAGFYNSPLHF. The CDR3 DNA reads as TGTGCCAGCAGTGGCGCAGGGTTTTATAATTCACCCCTCCACTTT.

The chain couples TRBV6-1 to TRBJ1-1; a weak D match, TRBD1 (6 bases). Germline lookup yields CDR1 MNHNS and CDR2 SASEGT. V lost 7 bases to trimming and J lost 0 bases, with 12 bases between them. The CDR3 spans 14 residues. As DNA, the CDR3 is TGTGCCAGCACCATAGGGGGGGTGAACACTGAAGCTTTCTTT. This encodes CASTIGGVNTEAFF.

The chain couples TRBV5-1 to TRBJ2-1, with D unclear. Trimming removed 3 bases from V and 0 bases from J, with 10 bases in between. CDR1 is SGHRS, CDR2 YFSETQ, per germline. The CDR3 runs 15 residues. CDR3 bases: TGCGCCAGCAGCTACCAAGTAAGCTCCTACAATGAGCAGTTCTTC. Translated, it gives CASSYQVSSYNEQFF.

This rearrangement joins TRBV6-4 to TRBJ1-6, with D possibly being TRBD1 (6 bases). Trimming took off 4 bases at V and 8 bases at J, with 9 bases between the two ends. This CDR3 spans 13 amino acids. CDR1 is MRHNA and CDR2 is SNTAGT in the germline V gene. Here the CDR3 reads CASSVDSYSPLHF. CDR3 nucleotides: TGTGCCAGCAGTGTGGACAGTTATTCACCCCTCCACTTT.

The chain is built from TRBV5-4 and TRBJ2-7; D possibly uses TRBD1 or TRBD2 (5 bases each). The CDR3 extends over 14 amino acids. In germline, CDR1 is SGHNT, CDR2 YYREEE (reference sequence). Trimming cost V 2 bases and J 3 bases, with 12 bases left between them. The CDR3 nucleotides are TGTGCCAGCAGCTTCTCCGGGGCCCGCTACGAGCAGTACTTC. This encodes CASSFSGARYEQYF.

The rearrangement uses TRBV2 and TRBJ2-7, with 7 nucleotides matching TRBD2. Trimming at V came to 6 bases and at J to 6 bases, leaving 5 bases not matched to a gene. Germline-derived CDR1 and CDR2 are SNHLY and FYNNEI. The CDR3 runs 12 residues. The CDR3 coding sequence is TGTGCCAGCAGGGGGAGGGGAGGCGAGCAGTACTTC. Its protein product is CASRGRGGEQYF.

On this clone: Other nucleotide sequences in the sample specify the same CDR3. The V gene is TRBV9, the J gene TRBJ2-5; D tentatively reads TRBD1 or TRBD2 (6 bases each). Germline assignment: CDR1 SGDLS and CDR2 YYNGEE. This CDR3 comprises 14 residues. Trimming took 0 bases from V and 4 from J, leaving 10 bases between them. The CDR3 loop is CASSVEGGRETQYF. CDR3 bases: TGTGCCAGCAGCGTAGAGGGGGGCAGAGAGACCCAGTACTTC.

The chain uses TRBV9 and TRBJ2-5; 9 bases align to TRBD1. The CDR3 totals 15 residues. Germline-derived CDR1 and CDR2 are SGDLS and YYNGEE. V shed 0 bases and J 5 bases; nucleotides not matched to a gene: 5. The CDR3 loop is CASSVVGTGYETQYF. The CDR3 DNA reads TGTGCCAGCAGCGTAGTCGGGACAGGGTACGAGACCCAGTACTTC.

The rearrangement uses TRBV15 and TRBJ2-3; D is unresolved. This CDR3 has 14 amino acids. Looked up from germline, CDR1 is LNHNV and CDR2 is YYDKDF (reference sequence). The germline V and J ends were trimmed by 0 bases and 2 bases, with 6 bases remaining between them. This CDR3 reads CATSRDDNTDTQYF. The CDR3 DNA sequence: TGTGCCACCAGCAGAGATGATAACACAGATACGCAGTATTTT.

This clone came up a few times. At the DNA level, this CDR3 is encoded by other sequences in the same sample as well. V gene TRBV5-1 combines with J gene TRBJ1-5, with D possibly TRBD1 on 6 matching bases. CDR3 size: 14 residues. The V end lost 4 bases, the J end lost 6 bases, and 14 bases lay between the germline ends. Germline V gene lookup returns CDR1 SGHRS and CDR2 YFSETQ. CDR3 sequence: CASSPGQGGQPQHF. The CDR3 DNA reads as TGCGCCAGCAGCCCGGGCCAAGGGGGTCAGCCCCAGCATTTT.

The chain links TRBV18 to TRBJ1-2; 8 bases are shared with TRBD1. In germline, CDR1 is KGHSH, CDR2 LQKENI. This CDR3 region has 14 residues. V gave up 5 bases and J gave up 4 bases; unmatched junction bases: 6. The CDR3 protein is CASSSGGVGYGYTF. The CDR3 nucleotides are TGTGCCAGCTCATCAGGGGGCGTAGGCTATGGCTACACCTTC.

This chain joins TRBV4-1 and TRBJ2-7, with D tentatively TRBD1 or TRBD2 (5 bases each). This CDR3 has 14 amino acids. Per the germline V gene, CDR1 is MGHRA and CDR2 is YSYEKL. With 1 base removed from V and 6 bases from J, the gap between germline ends came to 13 bases. Written as DNA, the CDR3 is TGCGCCAGCAGCCAAGCGAGGGGCGCCACCGAGCAGTACTTC. It translates to CASSQARGATEQYF.